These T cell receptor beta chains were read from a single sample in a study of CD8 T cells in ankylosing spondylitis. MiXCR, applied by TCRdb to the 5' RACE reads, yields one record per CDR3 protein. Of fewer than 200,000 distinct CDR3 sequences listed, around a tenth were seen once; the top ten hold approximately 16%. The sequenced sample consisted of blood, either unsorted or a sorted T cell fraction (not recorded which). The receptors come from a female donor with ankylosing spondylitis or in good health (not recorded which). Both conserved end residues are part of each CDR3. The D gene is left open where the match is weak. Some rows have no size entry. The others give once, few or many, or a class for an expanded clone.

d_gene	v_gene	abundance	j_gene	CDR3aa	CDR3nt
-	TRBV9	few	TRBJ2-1	CASSANQNEQFF	TGTGCCAGCAGCGCCAACCAGAATGAGCAGTTCTTC
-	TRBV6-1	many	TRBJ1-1	CASNDRPGGEAFF	TGTGCCAGCAACGACCGACCCGGGGGTGAAGCTTTCTTT
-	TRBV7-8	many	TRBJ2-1	CASSSAGGDNEQFF	TGTGCCAGCAGCTCCGCCGGCGGTGACAATGAGCAGTTCTTC
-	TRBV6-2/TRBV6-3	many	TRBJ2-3	CASSYSGADTQYF	TGTGCCAGCAGTTACTCTGGGGCAGATACGCAGTATTTT
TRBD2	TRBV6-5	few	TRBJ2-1	CASSYMLAGGNEQFF	TGTGCCAGCAGTTACATGCTAGCGGGAGGAAATGAGCAGTTCTTC
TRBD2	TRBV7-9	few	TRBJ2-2	CASSPRTSGRFGELFF	TGTGCCAGCAGCCCCAGGACTAGCGGGAGGTTCGGGGAGCTGTTTTTT
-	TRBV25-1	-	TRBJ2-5	CASLREGQETQYF	TGTGCCAGCCTCAGAGAGGGCCAAGAGACCCAGTACTTC
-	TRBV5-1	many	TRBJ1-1	CASSAGPEGEAFF	TGCGCCAGCAGTGCAGGCCCGGAGGGGGAAGCTTTCTTT
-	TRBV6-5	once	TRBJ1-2	CASSYFQDGYGYTF	TGTGCCAGCAGTTATTTCCAGGACGGCTATGGCTACACCTTC
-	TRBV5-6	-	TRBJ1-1	CASSLEGSTEAFF	TGTGCCAGCAGCTTGGAAGGATCCACTGAAGCTTTCTTT
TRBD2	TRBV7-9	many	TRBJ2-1	CASVAGEIETSEQFF	TGTGCCAGCGTAGCGGGGGAGATAGAGACAAGTGAGCAGTTCTTC
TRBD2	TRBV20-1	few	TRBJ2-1	CSARDLIAGDEQFF	TGCAGTGCTAGAGATTTGATAGCGGGAGATGAGCAGTTCTTC
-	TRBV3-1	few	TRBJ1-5	CASSQGEGAGQPQHF	TGTGCCAGCAGCCAGGGGGAGGGAGCCGGTCAGCCCCAGCATTTT
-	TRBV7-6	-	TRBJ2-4	CASSINSGAKNIQYF	TGTGCCAGCAGCATTAATTCGGGGGCCAAAAACATTCAGTACTTC
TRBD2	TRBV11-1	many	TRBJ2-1	CASSPNLGLASHEQFF	TGTGCCAGCAGCCCCAACTTGGGACTAGCGAGTCATGAGCAGTTCTTC
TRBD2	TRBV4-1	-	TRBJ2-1	CASSQGTSGWYEQFF	TGCGCCAGCAGCCAGGGGACTAGCGGTTGGTATGAGCAGTTCTTC
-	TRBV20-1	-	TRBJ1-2	CSAKTAVGYTF	TGCAGTGCCAAGACAGCCGTTGGCTACACCTTC
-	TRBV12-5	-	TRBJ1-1	CASGDGTNTEAFF	TGTGCTAGTGGTGACGGAACAAACACTGAAGCTTTCTTT
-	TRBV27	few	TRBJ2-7	CASSALGSYEQYF	TGTGCCAGCAGTGCCCTGGGAAGCTACGAGCAGTACTTC
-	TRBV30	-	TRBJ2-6	CAWDGSGANVLTF	TGTGCCTGGGATGGATCTGGGGCCAACGTCCTGACTTTC
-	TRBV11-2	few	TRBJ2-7	CASSFRRTLGEQYF	TGTGCCAGCAGCTTCCGACGGACACTGGGCGAGCAGTACTTC
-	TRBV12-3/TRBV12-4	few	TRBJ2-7	CASSLGATREQYF	TGTGCCAGCAGTTTAGGCGCGACCCGCGAGCAGTACTTC
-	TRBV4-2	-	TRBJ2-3	CASSQGFGGANTDTQYF	TGTGCCAGCAGCCAAGGTTTTGGCGGGGCGAACACAGATACGCAGTATTTT
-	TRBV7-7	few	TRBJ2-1	CASSLVPSPGQEQFF	TGTGCCAGCAGCTTAGTTCCCTCACCGGGGCAAGAGCAGTTCTTC
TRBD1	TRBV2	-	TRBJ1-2	CASSAWTGEGGYTF	TGTGCCAGCAGTGCCTGGACAGGGGAGGGTGGCTACACCTTC
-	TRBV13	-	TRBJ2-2	CASSSSTSGELFF	TGTGCCAGCAGCTCCTCTACCTCCGGGGAGCTGTTTTTT
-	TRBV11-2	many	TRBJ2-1	CASSLDLGISVGDEQFF	TGTGCCAGCAGCTTAGATCTAGGGATAAGTGTTGGCGATGAGCAGTTCTTC
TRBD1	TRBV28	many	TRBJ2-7	CASSPSHRGLAWYEQYF	TGTGCCAGCAGTCCCTCCCACAGGGGGCTAGCGTGGTACGAGCAGTACTTC
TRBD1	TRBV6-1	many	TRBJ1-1	CASRLTGMNTEAFF	TGTGCCAGCAGGCTGACAGGGATGAACACTGAAGCTTTCTTT
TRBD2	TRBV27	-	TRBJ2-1	CASSYGTSSNEQFF	TGTGCCAGCAGTTACGGGACTAGCAGCAATGAGCAGTTCTTC
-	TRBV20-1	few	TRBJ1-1	CSARDPGLNTEAFF	TGCAGTGCTAGAGATCCGGGACTGAACACTGAAGCTTTCTTT
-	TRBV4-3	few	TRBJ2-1	CASSQGLGRGRNEQFF	TGCGCCAGCAGCCAAGGCCTCGGCAGGGGAAGGAATGAGCAGTTCTTC
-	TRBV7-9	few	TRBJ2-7	CASSPHSSYEQYF	TGTGCCAGCAGCCCCCACAGTTCCTACGAGCAGTACTTC
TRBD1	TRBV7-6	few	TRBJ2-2	CASSLIADRGRVGELFF	TGTGCCAGCAGCTTAATCGCGGACAGGGGGCGAGTCGGGGAGCTGTTTTTT
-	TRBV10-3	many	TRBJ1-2	CAISETGPTYGYTF	TGTGCCATCAGTGAGACAGGGCCCACCTATGGCTACACCTTC
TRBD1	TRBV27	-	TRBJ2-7	CASSLGDRTNGQYF	TGTGCCAGCAGTTTAGGGGACAGGACAAATGGGCAGTACTTC
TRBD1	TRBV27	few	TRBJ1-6	CASSPDRPGVNSPLHF	TGTGCCAGCAGTCCGGACAGGCCAGGCGTTAATTCACCCCTCCACTTT
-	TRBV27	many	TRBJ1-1	CASSLSGGYTEAFF	TGTGCCAGCAGTTTAAGTGGGGGGTACACTGAAGCTTTCTTT
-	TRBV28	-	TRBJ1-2	CASSFRDTGYGYTF	TGTGCCAGCAGTTTTCGGGATACCGGCTATGGCTACACCTTC
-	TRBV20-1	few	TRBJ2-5	CSASPLEVSWGETQYF	TGCAGTGCTAGCCCCTTAGAGGTCTCGTGGGGAGAGACCCAGTACTTC
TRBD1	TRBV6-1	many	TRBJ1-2	CASSEDWTGLYGYTF	TGTGCCAGCAGTGAAGACTGGACAGGCTTATATGGCTACACCTTC
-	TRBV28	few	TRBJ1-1	CASSLFGNTEAFF	TGTGCCAGCAGTTTATTTGGGAACACTGAAGCTTTCTTT
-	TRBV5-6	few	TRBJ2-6	CASSLGLPGANVLTF	TGTGCCAGCAGCTTGGGGTTACCGGGGGCCAACGTCCTGACTTTC